This entry features one T cell receptor beta chain sequence. This specimen comes from a study of blood T cell repertoires in COVID-19. Study overall: From T cells, B-cell-depleted T cells, or PBMCs came the material, which was cDNA or gDNA.

Authors' data handling: From reference gene primer amplification, estimates of nucleated cell counts were derived. Clones were read by immunoSEQ multiplex PCR, and TCRdb kept only the in-frame ones, dropping some. The V and J calls and clone size come from that table; D and trimming were worked out from the DNA. The sample has around 100,000 clones, 84% seen once; the top ten hold approximately 13%. The germline CDR1 and CDR2 sequences are SGDLS and YYNGEE. The CDR3 loop spans 17 amino acids. V dropped 3 bases and J dropped 4; count of bases not matched to a gene: 11. This receptor was taken from a human donor in a cohort sampled during active or convalescent COVID-19. The chain joins TRBV9 to TRBJ2-5; TRBD1 agrees at 11 bases. Sequencing was performed on peripheral blood. This CDR3 reads CASSGSLGQGARETQYF. The CDR3 DNA is TGTGCCAGCAGCGGATCCCTAGGACAGGGGGCTAGAGAGACCCAGTACTTC.